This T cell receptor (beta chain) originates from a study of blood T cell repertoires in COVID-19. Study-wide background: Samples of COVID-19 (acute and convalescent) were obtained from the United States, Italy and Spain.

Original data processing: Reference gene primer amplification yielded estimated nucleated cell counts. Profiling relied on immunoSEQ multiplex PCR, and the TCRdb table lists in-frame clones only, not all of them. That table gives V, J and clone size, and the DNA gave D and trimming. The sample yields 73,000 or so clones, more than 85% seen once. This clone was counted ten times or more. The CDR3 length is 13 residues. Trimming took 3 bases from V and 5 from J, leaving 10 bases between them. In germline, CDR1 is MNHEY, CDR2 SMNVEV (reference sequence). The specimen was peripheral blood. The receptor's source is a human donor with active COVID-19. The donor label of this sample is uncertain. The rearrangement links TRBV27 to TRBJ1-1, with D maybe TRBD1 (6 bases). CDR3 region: CASSLYRATEAFF. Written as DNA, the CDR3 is TGTGCCAGCAGTTTGTACAGGGCTACTGAAGCTTTCTTT.